The next 7 T cell receptor beta chains were all read from a single sample in a study of blood T cell repertoires in COVID-19. The repertoire was sequenced with immunoSEQ multiplex PCR; TCRdb's copy has only in-frame clones and lacks some. The sample shows about 82,000 clones, 80% of them seen only once. Sequenced input: peripheral blood. The receptor set was obtained from a woman aged 40 to 50 with active or convalescent COVID-19.

The chain is built from TRBV3-1 (or the pseudogene TRBV3-2) and TRBJ1-1; possibly TRBD1 for D (6 bases). Germline CDR1 LGHDT, CDR2 YNNKEL (reference sequence). V lost 4 bases and J lost 11, with 17 bases in between. The CDR3 consists of 13 residues. The CDR3 sequence: CASSRSTGSQAFF. The CDR3 DNA reads as TGTGCCAGCAGCCGATCGACAGGTTCGCAGGCTTTCTTT.

The genes are TRBV10-3 and TRBJ2-1; 7 positions match TRBD2. V was clipped by 4 bases and J by 5 bases; unmatched bases: 5. CDR1 ENHRY and CDR2 SYGVKD come from the germline V gene. There are 14 residues in the CDR3. CDR3 amino acids: CAISGGSRDNEQFF. The CDR3 nucleotides are TGTGCCATCAGTGGCGGGAGTAGGGACAATGAGCAGTTCTTC.

This rearrangement joins TRBV4-2 to TRBJ2-3; TRBD1 agrees at 9 bases. CDR1 and CDR2 from the germline V gene are LGHNA and YNFKEQ. The V and J ends lost 1 base and 5 bases, in that order; junction bases with no gene match: 25. The CDR3 extends over 22 amino acids. The CDR3 is CASSQVFPGQGVSLGFRDTQYF. In nucleotides, the CDR3 is TGTGCCAGCAGCCAAGTCTTTCCGGGACAGGGTGTTTCGCTGGGGTTTAGAGATACGCAGTATTTT.

The gene calls are TRBV10-3 and TRBJ2-6, with 8 bases matching TRBD1. The CDR3 length is 19 residues. CDR1 and CDR2 (germline): ENHRY, SYGVKD. The junction had 7 bases not matched to a gene; V was cut back by 0 bases and J by 0 bases. This chain's CDR3 is CAISESSGTGPSGANVLTF. DNA of the CDR3: TGTGCCATCAGTGAGTCCTCCGGGACAGGTCCCTCTGGGGCCAACGTCCTGACTTTC.

The CDR3: CASSPWEANYGYTF. The CDR3 DNA reads TGTGCCAGCAGCCCCTGGGAGGCAAACTATGGCTACACCTTC. The chain employs TRBV7-9 and TRBJ1-2; the D is unclear. Germline CDR1 reads SEHNR; CDR2 reads FQNEAQ (reference sequence). This CDR3 contains 14 residues. The V end was cut by 5 bases, the J end by 2 bases, with 12 bases between.

The table lists this clone with a few counts. V and J are TRBV11-3 and TRBJ2-7; 7 nucleotides line up with TRBD1. V lost 4 bases, J lost 1 base, and 1 base stayed unmatched. CDR1 and CDR2 (germline): SGHNT, YENEEA. CDR3 length equals 13 residues. The CDR3 here is CASSWGQSYEQYF. The CDR3 region has the DNA TGTGCCAGCAGCTGGGGACAGTCCTACGAGCAGTACTTC.

Comments on this clone: At one end, the junction sequence differs from germline, possibly due to a read error. The J gene is TRBJ2-1, the V gene TRBV28, with no clear D. This CDR3 is built from 15 residues. Germline CDR1 is MDHEN and CDR2 is SYDVKM. CDR3 nucleotide sequence: TGTGCCAGCAGTTTATTGCGGCCCAACTACGATGAGCAGTTCTTC. This encodes CASSLLRPNYDEQFF.